The sequence of this TCR beta chain was determined in a study of T cell repertoires in cytomegalovirus infection. Study context: TCR beta signatures that were public indicated CMV infection and matching HLA type.

TCRdb reanalysed the reads using MiXCR and keeps one entry per CDR3 protein. The sample has fewer than 550,000 distinct CDR3 sequences, 16% seen once; the top ten hold 20% to 30%. Findings and limits, study-wide: There were HLA-C-restricted CMV-specific TCR beta clonotypes dominating the ex vivo response.

This clonotype occurred many times. The antigen remains undetermined. CDR1 and CDR2 from the germline V gene are ENHRY and SYGVKD. V lost 3 bases, J lost 4 bases, and 9 bases lay in between. This CDR3 contains 13 residues. J is TRBJ1-2 and V is TRBV10-3; D ambiguous. This clonotype originated in a human donor in good health (CMV status not recorded). Some clones in this sample may be carry-over from other donors' samples. Sample: CD8+ T cells from PBMCs. DNA of the CDR3: TGTGCCATCAGTGACCAGGCCGGCTATGGCTACACCTTC. This sequence encodes CAISDQAGYGYTF.